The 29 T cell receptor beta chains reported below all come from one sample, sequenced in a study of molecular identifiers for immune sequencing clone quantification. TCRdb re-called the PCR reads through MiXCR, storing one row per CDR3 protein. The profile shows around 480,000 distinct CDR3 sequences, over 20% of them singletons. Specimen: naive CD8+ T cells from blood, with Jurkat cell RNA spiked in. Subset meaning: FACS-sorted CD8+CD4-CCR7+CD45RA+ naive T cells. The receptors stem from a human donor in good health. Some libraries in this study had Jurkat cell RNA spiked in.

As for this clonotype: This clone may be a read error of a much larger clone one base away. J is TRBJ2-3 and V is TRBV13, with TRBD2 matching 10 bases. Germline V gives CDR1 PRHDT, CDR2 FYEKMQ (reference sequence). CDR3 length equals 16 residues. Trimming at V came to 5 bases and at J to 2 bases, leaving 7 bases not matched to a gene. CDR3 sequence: CASSRELAGYTDTQYF. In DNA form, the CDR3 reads TGTGCCAGCAGCCGAGAACTAGCGGGGTACACAGATACGCAGTATTTT. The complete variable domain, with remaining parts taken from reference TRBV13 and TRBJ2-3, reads AAGVIQSPRHLIKEKRETATLKCYPIPRHDTVYWYQQGPGQDPQFLISFYEKMQSDKGSIPDRFSAQQFSDYHSELNMSSLELGDSALYFCASSRELAGYTDTQYFGPGTRLTVL.

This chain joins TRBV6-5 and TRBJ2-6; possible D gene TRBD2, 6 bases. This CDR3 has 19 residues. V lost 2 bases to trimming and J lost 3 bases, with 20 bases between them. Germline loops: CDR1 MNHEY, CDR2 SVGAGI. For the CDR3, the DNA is TGTGCCAGCAGTTACGGTGGGGGGTCGGAAGGGTTTGGGGCCAACGTCCTGACTTTC. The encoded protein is CASSYGGGSEGFGANVLTF.

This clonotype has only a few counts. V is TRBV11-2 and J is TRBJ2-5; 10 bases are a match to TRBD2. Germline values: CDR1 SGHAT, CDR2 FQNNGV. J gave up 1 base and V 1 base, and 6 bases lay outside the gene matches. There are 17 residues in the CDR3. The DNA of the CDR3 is TGTGCCAGCAGCTTAGGGCTAGCGGGGGTTTTCCAAGAGACCCAGTACTTC. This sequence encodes CASSLGLAGVFQETQYF. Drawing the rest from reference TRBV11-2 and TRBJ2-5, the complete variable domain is EAGVAQSPRYKIIEKRQSVAFWCNPISGHATLYWYQQILGQGPKLLIQFQNNGVVDDSQLPKDRFSAERLKGVDSTLKIQPAKLEDSAVYLCASSLGLAGVFQETQYFGPGTRLLVL.

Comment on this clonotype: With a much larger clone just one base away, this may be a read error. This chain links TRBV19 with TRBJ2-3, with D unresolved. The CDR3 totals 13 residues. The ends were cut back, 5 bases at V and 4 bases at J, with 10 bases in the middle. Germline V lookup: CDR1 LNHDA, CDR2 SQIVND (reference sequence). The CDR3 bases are TGTGCCAGTAGTGTAGTACCGGCAGATACGCAGTATTTT. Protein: CASSVVPADTQYF.

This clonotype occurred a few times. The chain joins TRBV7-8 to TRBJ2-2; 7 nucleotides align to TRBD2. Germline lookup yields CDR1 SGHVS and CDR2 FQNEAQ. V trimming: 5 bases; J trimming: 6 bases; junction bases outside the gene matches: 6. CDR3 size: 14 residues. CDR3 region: CASSPGTTPGELFF. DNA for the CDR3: TGTGCCAGCAGCCCCGGGACTACCCCCGGGGAGCTGTTTTTT.

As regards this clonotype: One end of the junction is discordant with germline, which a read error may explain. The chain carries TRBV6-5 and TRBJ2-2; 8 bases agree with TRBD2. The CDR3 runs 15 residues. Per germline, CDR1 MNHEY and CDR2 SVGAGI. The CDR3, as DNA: TGTGCCAGCAGTCCTAGCGGGCTCTACACCGGGGGGCTGTTTTTT. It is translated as CASSPSGLYTGGLFF.

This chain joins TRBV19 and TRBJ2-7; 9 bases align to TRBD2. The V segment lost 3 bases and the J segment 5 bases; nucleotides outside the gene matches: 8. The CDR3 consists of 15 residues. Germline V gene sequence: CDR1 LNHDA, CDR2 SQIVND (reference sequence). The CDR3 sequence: CASSIGLAGVNEQYF. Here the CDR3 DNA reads TGTGCCAGTAGTATCGGGTTAGCGGGAGTTAACGAGCAGTACTTC.

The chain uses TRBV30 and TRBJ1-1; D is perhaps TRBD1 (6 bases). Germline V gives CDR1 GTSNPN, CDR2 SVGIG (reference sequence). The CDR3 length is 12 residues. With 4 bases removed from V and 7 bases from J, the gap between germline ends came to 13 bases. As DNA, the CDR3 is TGTGCCTGGAACTCGCAGGGGCTTGAAGCTTTCTTT. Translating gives CAWNSQGLEAFF.

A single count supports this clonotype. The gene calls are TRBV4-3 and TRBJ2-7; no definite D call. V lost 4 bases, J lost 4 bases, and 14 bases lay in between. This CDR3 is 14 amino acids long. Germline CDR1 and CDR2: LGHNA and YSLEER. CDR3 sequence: CASSRAVSGYEQYF. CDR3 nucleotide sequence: TGCGCCAGCAGCCGGGCCGTTAGTGGGTACGAGCAGTACTTC.

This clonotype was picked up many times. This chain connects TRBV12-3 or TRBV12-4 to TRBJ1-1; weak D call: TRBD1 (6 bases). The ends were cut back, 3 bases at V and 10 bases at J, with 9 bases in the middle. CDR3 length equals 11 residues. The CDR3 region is CASSFGRGAFF. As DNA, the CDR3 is TGTGCCAGCAGTTTCGGCAGGGGAGCTTTCTTT.

The CDR3 DNA reads as TGTGCCAGTAGTAGTGGCGGGAGACTATTTGGGGAGCAGTACTTC. Translation gives CASSSGGRLFGEQYF. The rearrangement uses TRBV19 and TRBJ2-7; 7 bases match TRBD2. The J segment lost 7 bases and the V segment lost 4 bases, leaving 13 bases of the junction unmatched. This CDR3 region has 15 residues. CDR1 is LNHDA, CDR2 SQIVND, per germline (reference sequence). The full variable domain, in which reference TRBV19 and TRBJ2-7 provide the parts outside the CDR3, is DGGITQSPKYLFRKEGQNVTLSCEQNLNHDAMYWYRQDPGQGLRLIYYSQIVNDFQKGDIAEGYSVSREKKESFPLTVTSAQKNPTAFYLCASSSGGRLFGEQYFGPGTRLTVT.

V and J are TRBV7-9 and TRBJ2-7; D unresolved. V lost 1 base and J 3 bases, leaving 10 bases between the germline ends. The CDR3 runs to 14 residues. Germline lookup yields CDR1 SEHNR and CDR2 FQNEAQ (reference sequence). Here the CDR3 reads CASSLVQNNYEQYF. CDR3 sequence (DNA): TGTGCCAGCAGCTTAGTCCAGAACAACTACGAGCAGTACTTC.

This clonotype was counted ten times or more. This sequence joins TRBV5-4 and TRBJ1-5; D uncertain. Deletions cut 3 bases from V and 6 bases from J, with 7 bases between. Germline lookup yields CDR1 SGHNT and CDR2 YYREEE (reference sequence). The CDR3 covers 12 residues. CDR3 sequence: CASSSYGQPQHF. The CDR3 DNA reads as TGTGCCAGCAGCTCCTACGGTCAGCCCCAGCATTTT. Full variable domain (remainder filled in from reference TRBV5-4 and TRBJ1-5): ETGVTQSPTHLIKTRGQQVTLRCSSQSGHNTVSWYQQALGQGPQFIFQYYREEENGRGNFPPRFSGLQFPNYSSELNVNALELDDSALYLCASSSYGQPQHFGDGTRLSIL.

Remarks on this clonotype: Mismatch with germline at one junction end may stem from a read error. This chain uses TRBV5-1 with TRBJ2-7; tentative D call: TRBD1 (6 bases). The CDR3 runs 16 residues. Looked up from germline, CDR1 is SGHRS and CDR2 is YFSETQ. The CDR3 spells CAGSLGAESASYEQYF. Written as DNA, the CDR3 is TGCGCCGGCAGCTTGGGGGCAGAGTCGGCGTCCTACGAGCAGTACTTC.

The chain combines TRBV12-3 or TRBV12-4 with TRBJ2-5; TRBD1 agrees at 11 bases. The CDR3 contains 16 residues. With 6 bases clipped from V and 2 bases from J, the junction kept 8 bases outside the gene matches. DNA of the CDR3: TGTGCCAGCAGCCTCGGACAGGGGGCGGGTCAAGAGACCCAGTACTTC. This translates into CASSLGQGAGQETQYF.

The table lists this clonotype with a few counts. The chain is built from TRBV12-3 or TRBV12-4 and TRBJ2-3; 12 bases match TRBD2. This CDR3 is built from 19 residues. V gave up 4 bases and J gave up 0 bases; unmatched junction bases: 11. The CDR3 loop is CASSSPGTSGPYSTDTQYF. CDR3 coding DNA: TGTGCCAGCAGTTCACCCGGGACTAGCGGGCCATATAGCACAGATACGCAGTATTTT.

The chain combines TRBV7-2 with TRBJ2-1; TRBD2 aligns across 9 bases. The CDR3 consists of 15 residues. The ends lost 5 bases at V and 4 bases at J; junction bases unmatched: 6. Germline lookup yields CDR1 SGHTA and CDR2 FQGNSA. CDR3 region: CASSNSGSDYNEQFF. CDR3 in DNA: TGTGCCAGCAGCAATAGCGGGAGTGATTACAATGAGCAGTTCTTC.

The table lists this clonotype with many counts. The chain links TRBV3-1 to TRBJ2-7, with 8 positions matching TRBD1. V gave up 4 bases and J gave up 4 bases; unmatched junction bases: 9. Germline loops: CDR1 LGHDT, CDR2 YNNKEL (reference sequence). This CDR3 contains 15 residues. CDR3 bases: TGTGCCAGCAGCCCAGGGGGCGCGTCTCGTTACGAGCAGTACTTC. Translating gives CASSPGGASRYEQYF.

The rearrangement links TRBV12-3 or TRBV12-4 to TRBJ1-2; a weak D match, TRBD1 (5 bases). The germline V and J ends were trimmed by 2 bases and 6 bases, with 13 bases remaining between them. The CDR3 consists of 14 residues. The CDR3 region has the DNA TGTGCCAGCAGTTTAAGCCCAGGGCGAGATGGCTACACCTTC. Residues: CASSLSPGRDGYTF.

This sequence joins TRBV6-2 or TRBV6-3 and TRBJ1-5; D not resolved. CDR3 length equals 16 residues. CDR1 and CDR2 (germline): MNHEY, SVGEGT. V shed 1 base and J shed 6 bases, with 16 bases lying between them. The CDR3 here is CASSYYGPNRAQPQHF. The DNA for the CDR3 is TGTGCCAGCAGTTACTATGGCCCCAATAGGGCTCAGCCCCAGCATTTT.

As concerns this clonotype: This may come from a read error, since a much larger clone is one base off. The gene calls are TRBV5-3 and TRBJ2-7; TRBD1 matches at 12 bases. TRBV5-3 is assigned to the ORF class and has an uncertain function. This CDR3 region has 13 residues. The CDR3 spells CASSGQGAPERYF. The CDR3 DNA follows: TGTGCCAGCTCGGGACAGGGGGCGCCCGAGCGGTACTTC.

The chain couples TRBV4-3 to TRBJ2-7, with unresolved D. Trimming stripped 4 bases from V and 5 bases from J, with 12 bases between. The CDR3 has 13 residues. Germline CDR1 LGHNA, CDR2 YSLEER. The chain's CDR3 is CASSRENRDEQYF. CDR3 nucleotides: TGCGCCAGCAGCCGAGAGAATCGGGACGAGCAGTACTTC.

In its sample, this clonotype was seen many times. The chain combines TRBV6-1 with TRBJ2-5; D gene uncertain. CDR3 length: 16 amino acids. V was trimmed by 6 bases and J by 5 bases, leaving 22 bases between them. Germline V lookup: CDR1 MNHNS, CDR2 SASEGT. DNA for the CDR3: TGTGCCAGCAGCCCCGGGCCCGATCATGTTTGGGAGACCCAGTACTTC. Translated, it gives CASSPGPDHVWETQYF.

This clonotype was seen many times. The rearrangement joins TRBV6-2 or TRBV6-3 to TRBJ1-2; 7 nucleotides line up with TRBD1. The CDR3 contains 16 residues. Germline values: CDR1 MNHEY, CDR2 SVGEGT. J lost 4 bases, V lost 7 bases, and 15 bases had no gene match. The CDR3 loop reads CASTLRDSRFLYGYTF. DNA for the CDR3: TGTGCCAGCACCCTCCGGGACAGCCGATTCCTCTATGGCTACACCTTC.

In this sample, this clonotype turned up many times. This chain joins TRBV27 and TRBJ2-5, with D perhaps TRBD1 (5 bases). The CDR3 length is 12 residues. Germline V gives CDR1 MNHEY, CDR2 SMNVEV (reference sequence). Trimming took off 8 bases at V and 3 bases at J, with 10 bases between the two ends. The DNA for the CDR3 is TGTGCCAGCTCAGGGTTTGAAGAGACCCAGTACTTC. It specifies CASSGFEETQYF.

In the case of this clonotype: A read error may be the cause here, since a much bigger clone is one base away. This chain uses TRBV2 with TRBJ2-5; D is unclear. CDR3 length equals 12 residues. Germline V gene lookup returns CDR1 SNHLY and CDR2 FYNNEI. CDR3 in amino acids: CAGSDFQETQYF. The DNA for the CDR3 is TGTGCCGGCAGTGATTTTCAAGAGACCCAGTACTTC.

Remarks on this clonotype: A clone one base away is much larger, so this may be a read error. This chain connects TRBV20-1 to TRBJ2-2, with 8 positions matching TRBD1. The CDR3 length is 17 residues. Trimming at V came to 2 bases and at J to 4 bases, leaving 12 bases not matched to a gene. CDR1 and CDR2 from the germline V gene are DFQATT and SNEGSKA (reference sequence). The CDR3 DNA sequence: TGCAGTGCTAGACCATATGATGGACAGGGAAGCACCGGGGAGCTGTTTTTT. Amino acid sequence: CSARPYDGQGSTGELFF.

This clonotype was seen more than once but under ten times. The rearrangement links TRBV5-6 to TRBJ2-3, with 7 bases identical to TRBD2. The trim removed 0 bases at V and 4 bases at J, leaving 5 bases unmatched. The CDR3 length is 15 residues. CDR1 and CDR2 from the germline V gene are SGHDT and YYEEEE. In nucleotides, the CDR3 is TGTGCCAGCAGCTTGGGGGGGGGTCCTCCAGATACGCAGTATTTT. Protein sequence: CASSLGGGPPDTQYF.

CDR3 in amino acids: CSAEASGIGNEQFF. CDR3 coding DNA: TGCAGCGCTGAGGCTAGCGGGATAGGGAATGAGCAGTTCTTC. This rearrangement joins TRBV29-1 to TRBJ2-1; 9 positions agree with TRBD2. V lost 7 bases to trimming and J lost 7 bases; unmatched junction nucleotides: 11. CDR3 length: 14 residues. CDR1 is SQVTM and CDR2 is ANQGSEA in the germline V gene.